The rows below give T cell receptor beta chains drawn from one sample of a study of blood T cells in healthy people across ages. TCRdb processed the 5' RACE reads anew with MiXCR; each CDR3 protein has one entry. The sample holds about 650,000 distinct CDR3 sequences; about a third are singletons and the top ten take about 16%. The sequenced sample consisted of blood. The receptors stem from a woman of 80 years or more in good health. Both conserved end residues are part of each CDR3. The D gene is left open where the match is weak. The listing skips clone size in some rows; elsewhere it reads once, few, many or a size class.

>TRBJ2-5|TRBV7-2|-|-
TGTGCCAGCAGCAGCCCCCCCATGTTGGAGACCCAGTACTTC
CASSSPPMLETQYF
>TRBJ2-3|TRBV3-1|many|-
TGTGCCAGCAGCCAAGGGGGTCCGGCAGATACGCAGTATTTT
CASSQGGPADTQYF
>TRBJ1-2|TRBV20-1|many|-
TGCAGTGCTAGGGACGACAGAAGGCTAGGGGGCTACACCTTC
CSARDDRRLGGYTF
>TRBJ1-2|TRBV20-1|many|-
TGCAGTGCCCCTAACTATGGCTACACCTTC
CSAPNYGYTF
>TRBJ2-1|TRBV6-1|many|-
TGTGCCAGCAGTGAGCGGGGTTACAATGAGCAGTTCTTC
CASSERGYNEQFF
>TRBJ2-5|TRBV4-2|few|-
TGTGCCAGCAGCCAAGATCCCCTGTACCAAGAGACCCAGTACTTC
CASSQDPLYQETQYF
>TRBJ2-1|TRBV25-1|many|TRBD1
TGTGCCAGCAGAACAGGGGTGGGAACCGAGCAGTTCTTC
CASRTGVGTEQFF
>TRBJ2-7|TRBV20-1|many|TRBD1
TGCAGTGCCCGTCTCGGGACAGTCCTCTCCTACGAGCAGTACTTC
CSARLGTVLSYEQYF
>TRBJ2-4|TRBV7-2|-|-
TGTGCCAGCAGCTTAGAGGGGACCGGGCCTCTAGCCAAAAACATTCAGTACTTC
CASSLEGTGPLAKNIQYF
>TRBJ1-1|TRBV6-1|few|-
TGTGCCAGCAGTGTGGGGCAGACTTCGAACACTGAAGCTTTCTTT
CASSVGQTSNTEAFF
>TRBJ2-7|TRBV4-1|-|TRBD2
TGCGCCAGCAGCCAGCCCCGACTAGCGGGAGGGGGAACCTACGAGCAGTACTTC
CASSQPRLAGGGTYEQYF
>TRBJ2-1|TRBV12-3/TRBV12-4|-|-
TGTGCCAGCGGTTCGGGTTCCTCCGGCCACAATGAGCAGTTCTTC
CASGSGSSGHNEQFF
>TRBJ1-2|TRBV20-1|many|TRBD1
TGCAGTGCTACCGCCTCAACAGGGGACGGCTACACCTTC
CSATASTGDGYTF
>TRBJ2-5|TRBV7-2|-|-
TGTGCCAGCAGCTTAGGAATCTCTACGGGGATTCAGGAGACCCAGTACTTC
CASSLGISTGIQETQYF
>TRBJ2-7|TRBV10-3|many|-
TGTGCCATCAGTGCTGGACGGAGCTCCTACGAGCAGTACTTC
CAISAGRSSYEQYF
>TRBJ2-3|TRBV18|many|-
TGTGCCAGCTCACCTCCGGGAAACCCAGATACGCAGTATTTT
CASSPPGNPDTQYF
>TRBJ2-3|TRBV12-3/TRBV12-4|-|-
TGTGCCAGCAGTTTAGAGGGGGGCTATACAGATGCGCAGTATTTT
CASSLEGGYTDAQYF
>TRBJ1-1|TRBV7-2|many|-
TGTGCCAGCAGCTTAGCGCCCGTCGGGGGAGAAGCTTTCTTT
CASSLAPVGGEAFF